The 11 T cell receptor beta chains given below trace back to one sample, sequenced in a study of blood T cell repertoires in COVID-19. Using immunoSEQ multiplex PCR, the repertoire was profiled, and TCRdb retains in-frame clones only, with some absent. Here the sample spans 100,000 or so clones, approximately 78% being singletons. Sequencing was performed on peripheral blood. These TCRs come from a human donor in a cohort sampled during active COVID-19.

This clone was seen more than once but under ten times. This rearrangement joins TRBV28 to TRBJ1-2, with TRBD1 matching 8 bases. Losses at the gene ends were 5 bases for V and 9 bases for J; bases not matched to a gene: 11. CDR1 MDHEN and CDR2 SYDVKM come from the germline V gene. The CDR3 is 14 amino acids. The CDR3 sequence is CASSTRGQGNRYTF. The DNA for the CDR3 is TGTGCCAGCAGTACCCGTGGACAGGGAAATCGCTACACCTTC.

This chain connects TRBV4-1 to TRBJ2-1; D possibly corresponds to TRBD1 (5 bases). The CDR3 consists of 16 residues. CDR1 and CDR2 (germline): MGHRA, YSYEKL. V lost 2 bases to trimming and J lost 0 bases, with 11 bases between them. The CDR3 protein is CASSQWEDSSYNEQFF. The CDR3 nucleotides read TGCGCCAGCAGCCAATGGGAAGACAGCTCCTACAATGAGCAGTTCTTC.

V gene TRBV6-5 combines with J gene TRBJ1-5; 7 nucleotides match TRBD1. Per germline, CDR1 MNHEY and CDR2 SVGAGI. This CDR3 is 15 amino acids long. The junction had 9 bases not matched to a gene; V was cut back by 6 bases and J by 4 bases. The CDR3 bases are TGTGCCAGCAGCGGAGGACAGGTGGGGAATCAGCCCCAGCATTTT. This encodes CASSGGQVGNQPQHF.

The chain is built from TRBV5-5 and TRBJ2-7, with D possibly being TRBD2 (5 bases). The germline V gene has CDR1 SGHKS and CDR2 YYEKEE (reference sequence). The CDR3 is made up of 13 amino acids. Trimming shortened V by 1 base and J by 2 bases, and 7 bases separated the two germline ends. The CDR3 here is CASSLPGTYEQYF. CDR3 nucleotide sequence: TGTGCCAGCAGCTTGCCGGGGACCTACGAGCAGTACTTC.

V gene TRBV4-2 combines with J gene TRBJ2-2; 9 nucleotides agree with TRBD2. This CDR3 is 16 amino acids long. J gave up 2 bases and V 4 bases, and 5 bases lay outside the gene matches. Germline CDR1 LGHNA, CDR2 YNFKEQ. This CDR3 reads CASSLGLATNTGELFF. CDR3 nucleotide sequence: TGTGCCAGCAGCCTCGGACTAGCGACCAACACCGGGGAGCTGTTTTTT.

The chain links TRBV9 to TRBJ2-1; TRBD2 matches at 7 bases. Germline-derived CDR1 and CDR2 are SGDLS and YYNGEE. The CDR3 totals 15 residues. J was trimmed by 3 bases and V by 0 bases; bases with no gene match: 3. CDR3 in DNA: TGTGCCAGCAGCGTAGAAGCTAGCGGCTACAATGAGCAGTTCTTC. This gives the protein CASSVEASGYNEQFF.

The V call is TRBV2, the J call TRBJ2-7, with 13 bases matching TRBD2. Germline V lookup: CDR1 SNHLY, CDR2 FYNNEI. The CDR3 contains 15 residues. Trimming cost V 3 bases and J 3 bases; bases outside gene matches: 2. The chain's CDR3 is CASSDGLAGDYEQYF. CDR3 DNA: TGTGCCAGCAGTGACGGACTAGCGGGGGACTACGAGCAGTACTTC. Combining the CDR3 with reference TRBV2 and TRBJ2-7 gives the whole variable domain EPEVTQTPSHQVTQMGQEVILRCVPISNHLYFYWYRQILGQKVEFLVSFYNNEISEKSEIFDDQFSVERPDGSNFTLKIRSTKLEDSAMYFCASSDGLAGDYEQYFGPGTRLTVT.

The chain links TRBV6-5 to TRBJ2-7; TRBD2 matches at 7 bases. V lost 6 bases, J lost 4 bases, and 3 bases stayed unmatched. CDR3 length: 12 residues. Germline V lookup: CDR1 MNHEY, CDR2 SVGAGI. CDR3 residues: CASRVSGYEQYF. In DNA, the CDR3 is TGTGCCAGCAGGGTTAGCGGGTACGAGCAGTACTTC.

This clone was observed a few times. At one boundary the junction diverges from the germline segment, which might be a read error. The chain links TRBV30 to TRBJ1-6; D is uncertain. CDR1 is GTSNPN, CDR2 SVGIG, per germline (reference sequence). The CDR3 has 14 amino acids. CDR3 bases: TGTGCCGGGAGCACCGAGTTGGATAATTCACCCCTCCACTTT. It codes for CAGSTELDNSPLHF.

The chain employs TRBV5-1 and TRBJ2-2; possibly TRBD1 for D (5 bases). This CDR3 contains 15 residues. V was pared by 2 bases and J by 2 bases, with 10 bases between. The germline CDR1 and CDR2 sequences are SGHRS and YFSETQ. In nucleotides, the CDR3 is TGCGCCAGCAGCTTCTTACAGGATAACACCGGGGAGCTGTTTTTT. It specifies CASSFLQDNTGELFF.

The rearrangement joins TRBV7-2 to TRBJ2-7, with TRBD1 matching 7 bases. With 5 bases clipped from V and 1 base from J, the junction kept 8 bases outside the gene matches. The CDR3 is 15 amino acids. Per the germline V gene, CDR1 is SGHTA and CDR2 is FQGNSA. Written as DNA, the CDR3 is TGTGCCAGCAGCGTGACAGGGTGGTTTTCCTACGAGCAGTACTTC. This gives the protein CASSVTGWFSYEQYF.